Shown below are 2 T cell receptor beta chains from a single sample sequenced in a study of Ad26.COV2.S vaccination and SARS-CoV-2 variants. Indicated treatment: roughly 19 received Ad26.COV2.S at low or high dose, single or two shots; 5 received placebo; per-sample allocation not given. At day 63 after the first vaccine or placebo injection, samples were drawn. Assay used: immunoSEQ multiplex PCR; TCRdb lists only in-frame clones, some missing. Seen here are hundreds of thousands of clones, about 90% observed once, and the top ten hold approximately 3.4%. The sequences come from peripheral blood, collected in a trial of Ad26.COV2.S vaccine versus placebo. The receptors were gathered from a person aged 18-60 years who received the Ad26.COV2.S COVID-19 vaccine or a placebo.

This clone was picked up one time. The rearrangement joins TRBV5-1 to TRBJ2-3, with D hard to call. Germline V gene lookup returns CDR1 SGHRS and CDR2 YFSETQ. The CDR3 contains 12 residues. The V end was cut by 5 bases, the J end by 4 bases, with 8 bases between. The CDR3 bases are TGCGCCAGCAGTCCAACAGCAGATACGCAGTATTTT. The encoded protein is CASSPTADTQYF.

V gene TRBV19 combines with J gene TRBJ1-1, with a possible D match to TRBD1 (6 bases). V was trimmed by 5 bases and J by 1 base, leaving 11 bases between them. The CDR3 runs 14 residues. Germline CDR1 is LNHDA and CDR2 is SQIVND (reference sequence). This chain's CDR3 is CASSSGTRNTEAFF. DNA of the CDR3: TGTGCCAGTAGTTCCGGGACAAGGAACACTGAAGCTTTCTTT.